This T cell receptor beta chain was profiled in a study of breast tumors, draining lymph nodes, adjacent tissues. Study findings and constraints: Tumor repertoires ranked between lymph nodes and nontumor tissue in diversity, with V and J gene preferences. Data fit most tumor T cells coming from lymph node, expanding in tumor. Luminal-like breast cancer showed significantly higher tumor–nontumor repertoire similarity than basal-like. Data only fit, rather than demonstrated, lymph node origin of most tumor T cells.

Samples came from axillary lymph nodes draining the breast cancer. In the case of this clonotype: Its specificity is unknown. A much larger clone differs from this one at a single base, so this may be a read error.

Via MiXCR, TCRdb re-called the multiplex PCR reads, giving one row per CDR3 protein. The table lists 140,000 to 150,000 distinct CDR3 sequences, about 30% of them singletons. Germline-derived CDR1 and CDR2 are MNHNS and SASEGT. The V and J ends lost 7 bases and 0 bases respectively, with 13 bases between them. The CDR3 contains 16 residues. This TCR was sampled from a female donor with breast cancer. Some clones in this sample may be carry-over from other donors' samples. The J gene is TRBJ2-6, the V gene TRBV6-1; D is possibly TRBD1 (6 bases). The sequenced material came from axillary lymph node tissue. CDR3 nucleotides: TGTGCCAGCACTCAGGGGCTGATCTCTGGGGCCAACGTCCTGACTTTC. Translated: CASTQGLISGANVLTF.